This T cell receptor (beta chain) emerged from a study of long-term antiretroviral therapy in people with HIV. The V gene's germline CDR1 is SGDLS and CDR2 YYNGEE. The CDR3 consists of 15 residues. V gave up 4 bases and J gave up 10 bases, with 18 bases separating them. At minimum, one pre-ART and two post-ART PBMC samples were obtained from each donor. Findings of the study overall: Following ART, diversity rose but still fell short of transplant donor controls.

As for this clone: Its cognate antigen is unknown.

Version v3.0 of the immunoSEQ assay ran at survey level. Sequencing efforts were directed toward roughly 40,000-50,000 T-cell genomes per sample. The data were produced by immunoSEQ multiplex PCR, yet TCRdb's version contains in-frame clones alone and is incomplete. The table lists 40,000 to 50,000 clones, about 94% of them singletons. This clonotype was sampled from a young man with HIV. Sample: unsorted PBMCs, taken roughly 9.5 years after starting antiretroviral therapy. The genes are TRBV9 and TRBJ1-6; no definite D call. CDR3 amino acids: CASSPGSSSLSPLHF. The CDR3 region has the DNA TGTGCCAGCAGCCCTGGGTCGTCCTCTCTCTCACCCCTCCACTTT.